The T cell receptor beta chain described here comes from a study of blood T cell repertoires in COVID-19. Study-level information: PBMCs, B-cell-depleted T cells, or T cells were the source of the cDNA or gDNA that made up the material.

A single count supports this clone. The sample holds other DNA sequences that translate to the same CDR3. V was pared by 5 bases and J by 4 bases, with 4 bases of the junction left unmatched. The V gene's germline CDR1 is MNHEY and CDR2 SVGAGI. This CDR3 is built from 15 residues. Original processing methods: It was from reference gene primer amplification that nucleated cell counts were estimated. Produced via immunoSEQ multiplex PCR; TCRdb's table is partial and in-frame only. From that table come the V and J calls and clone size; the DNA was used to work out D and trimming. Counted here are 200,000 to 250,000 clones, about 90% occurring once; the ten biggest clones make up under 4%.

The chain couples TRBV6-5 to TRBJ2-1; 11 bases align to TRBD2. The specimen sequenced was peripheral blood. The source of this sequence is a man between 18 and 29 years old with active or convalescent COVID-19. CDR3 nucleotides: TGTGCCAGCAGTCTAGCGGGAGGTGAGTACAATGAGCAGTTCTTC. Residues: CASSLAGGEYNEQFF.